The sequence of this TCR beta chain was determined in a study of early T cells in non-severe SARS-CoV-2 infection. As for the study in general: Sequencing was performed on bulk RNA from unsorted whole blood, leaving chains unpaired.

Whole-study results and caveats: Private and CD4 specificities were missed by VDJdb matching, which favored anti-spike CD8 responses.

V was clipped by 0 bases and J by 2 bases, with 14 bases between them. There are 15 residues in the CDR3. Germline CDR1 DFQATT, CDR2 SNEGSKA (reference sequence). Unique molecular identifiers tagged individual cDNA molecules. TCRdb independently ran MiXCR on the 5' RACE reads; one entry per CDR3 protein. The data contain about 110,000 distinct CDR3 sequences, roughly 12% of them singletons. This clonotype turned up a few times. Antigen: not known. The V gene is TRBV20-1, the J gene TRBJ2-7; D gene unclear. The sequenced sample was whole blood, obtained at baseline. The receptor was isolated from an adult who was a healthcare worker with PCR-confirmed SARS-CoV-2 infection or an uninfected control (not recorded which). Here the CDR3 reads CSARDRRSSPYEQYF. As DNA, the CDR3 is TGCAGTGCTAGAGATAGGCGCTCTTCCCCCTACGAGCAGTACTTC.